Here is one T cell receptor (beta chain) with its context. The CDR3 extends over 12 amino acids. The germline V and J ends were trimmed by 4 bases and 8 bases, with 12 bases remaining between them. Germline values: CDR1 SGDLS, CDR2 YYNGEE. These data are taken from a study of control samples from healthy donors and cancer patients. Produced via immunoSEQ multiplex PCR; TCRdb's table is partial and in-frame only. The table shows roughly 120,000 clones, with 93% occurring only once. The rearrangement uses TRBV9 and TRBJ1-2; D call uncertain. The receptor was derived from a young man in good health. Sequenced sample: blood. Here the CDR3 DNA reads TGTGCCAGCAGCCCCCCAGGAAAAGGCTACACCTTC. This codes for CASSPPGKGYTF.